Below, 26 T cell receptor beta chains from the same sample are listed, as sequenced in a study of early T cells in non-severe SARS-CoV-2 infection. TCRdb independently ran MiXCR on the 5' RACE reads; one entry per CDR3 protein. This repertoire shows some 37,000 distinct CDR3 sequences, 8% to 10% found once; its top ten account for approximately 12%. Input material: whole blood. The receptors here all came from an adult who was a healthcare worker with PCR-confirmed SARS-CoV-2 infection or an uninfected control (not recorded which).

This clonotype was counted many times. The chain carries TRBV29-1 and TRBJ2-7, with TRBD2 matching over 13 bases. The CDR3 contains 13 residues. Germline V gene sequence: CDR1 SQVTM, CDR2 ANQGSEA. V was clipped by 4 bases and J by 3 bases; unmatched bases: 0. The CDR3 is CSVGTSGGYEQYF. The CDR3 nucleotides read TGCAGCGTTGGGACTAGCGGGGGCTACGAGCAGTACTTC.

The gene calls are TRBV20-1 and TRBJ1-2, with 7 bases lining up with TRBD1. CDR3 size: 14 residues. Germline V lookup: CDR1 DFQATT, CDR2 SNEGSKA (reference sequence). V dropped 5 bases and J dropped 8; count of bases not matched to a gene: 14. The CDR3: CSALQGHRGSGYTF. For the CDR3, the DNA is TGCAGTGCTCTCCAGGGACACAGGGGCAGCGGCTACACCTTC.

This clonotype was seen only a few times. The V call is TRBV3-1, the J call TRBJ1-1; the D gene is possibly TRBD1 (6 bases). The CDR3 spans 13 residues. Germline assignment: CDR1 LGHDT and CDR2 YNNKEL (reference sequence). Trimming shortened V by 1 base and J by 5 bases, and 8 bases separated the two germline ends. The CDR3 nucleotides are TGTGCCAGCAGCCAAGGAGACAGGACTGAAGCTTTCTTT. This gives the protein CASSQGDRTEAFF. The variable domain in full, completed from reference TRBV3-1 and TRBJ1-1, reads DTAVSQTPKYLVTQMGNDKSIKCEQNLGHDTMYWYKQDSKKFLKIMFSYNNKELIINETVPNRFSPKSPDKAHLNLHINSLELGDSAVYFCASSQGDRTEAFFGQGTRLTVV.

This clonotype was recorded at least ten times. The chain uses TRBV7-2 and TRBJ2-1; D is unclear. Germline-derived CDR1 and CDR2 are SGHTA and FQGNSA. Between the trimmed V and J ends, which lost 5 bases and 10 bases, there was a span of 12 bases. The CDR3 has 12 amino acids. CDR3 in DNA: TGTGCCAGCAGCACTGACAAATTCGAGCAGTTCTTC. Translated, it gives CASSTDKFEQFF.

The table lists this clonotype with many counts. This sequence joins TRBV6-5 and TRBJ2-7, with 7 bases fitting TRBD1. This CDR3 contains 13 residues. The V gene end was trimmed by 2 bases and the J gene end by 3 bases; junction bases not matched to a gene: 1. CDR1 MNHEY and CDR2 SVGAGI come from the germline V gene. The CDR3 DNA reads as TGTGCCAGCAGTTACAACAGGGGCTACGAGCAGTACTTC. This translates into CASSYNRGYEQYF.

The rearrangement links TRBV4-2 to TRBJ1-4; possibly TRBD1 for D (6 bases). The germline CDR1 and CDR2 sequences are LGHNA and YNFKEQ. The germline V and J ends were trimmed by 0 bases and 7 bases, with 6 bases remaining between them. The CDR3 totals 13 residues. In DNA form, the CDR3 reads TGTGCCAGCAGCCAAGACAGGGGTGAAAAACTGTTTTTT. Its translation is CASSQDRGEKLFF.

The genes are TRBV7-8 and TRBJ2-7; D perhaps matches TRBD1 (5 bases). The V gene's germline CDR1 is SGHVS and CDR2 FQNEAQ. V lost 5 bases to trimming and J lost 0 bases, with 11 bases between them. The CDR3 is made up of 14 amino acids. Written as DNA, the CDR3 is TGTGCCAGCAGCCTCCAGGGTAGCTCCTACGAGCAGTACTTC. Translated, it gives CASSLQGSSYEQYF.

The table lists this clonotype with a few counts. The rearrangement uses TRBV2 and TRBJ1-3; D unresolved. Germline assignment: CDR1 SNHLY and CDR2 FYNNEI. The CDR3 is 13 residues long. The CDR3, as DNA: TGTGCTGTTGGGTTTCCCTCTGGAAACACCATATATTTT. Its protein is CAVGFPSGNTIYF.

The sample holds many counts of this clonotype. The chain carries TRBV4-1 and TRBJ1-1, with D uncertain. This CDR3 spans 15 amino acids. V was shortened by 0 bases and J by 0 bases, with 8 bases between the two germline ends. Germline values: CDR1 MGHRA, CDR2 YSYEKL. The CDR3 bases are TGCGCCAGCAGCCAAGAACCCTTTTTGAACACTGAAGCTTTCTTT. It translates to CASSQEPFLNTEAFF.

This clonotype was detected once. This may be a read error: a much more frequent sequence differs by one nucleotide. CDR3 sequence (DNA): TGTGTCAGCAGTGAATCGGATAGAGGTCAGCCCCAGCATTTT. Encoded protein: CVSSESDRGQPQHF. V and J are TRBV25-1 and TRBJ1-5; the D is unclear. The CDR3 is made up of 14 amino acids. Germline V gives CDR1 MGHDK, CDR2 SYGVNS.

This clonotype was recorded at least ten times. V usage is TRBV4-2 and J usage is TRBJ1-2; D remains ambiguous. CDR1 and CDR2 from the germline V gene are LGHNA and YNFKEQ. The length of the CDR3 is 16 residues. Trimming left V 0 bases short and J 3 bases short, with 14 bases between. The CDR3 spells CASSQDTEERDYGYTF. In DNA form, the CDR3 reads TGTGCCAGCAGCCAAGATACGGAGGAGAGAGACTATGGCTACACCTTC.

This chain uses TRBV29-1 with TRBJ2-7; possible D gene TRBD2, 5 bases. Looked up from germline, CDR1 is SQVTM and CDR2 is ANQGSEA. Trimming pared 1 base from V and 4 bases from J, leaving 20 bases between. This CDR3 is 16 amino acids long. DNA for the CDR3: TGCAGCGTTGAAGGGATTACGGCCATGGGCGGGTACGAGCAGTACTTC. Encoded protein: CSVEGITAMGGYEQYF.

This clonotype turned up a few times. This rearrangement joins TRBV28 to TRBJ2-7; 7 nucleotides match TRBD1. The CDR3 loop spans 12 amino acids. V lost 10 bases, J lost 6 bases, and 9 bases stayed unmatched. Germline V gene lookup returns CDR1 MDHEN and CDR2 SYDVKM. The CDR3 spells CATLTGLGEQYF. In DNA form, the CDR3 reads TGTGCCACCCTGACAGGGCTGGGCGAGCAGTACTTC.

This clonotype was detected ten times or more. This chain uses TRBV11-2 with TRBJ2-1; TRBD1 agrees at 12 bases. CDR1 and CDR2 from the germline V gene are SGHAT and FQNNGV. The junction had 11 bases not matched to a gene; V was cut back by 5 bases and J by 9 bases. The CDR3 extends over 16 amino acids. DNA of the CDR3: TGTGCCAGCAGCCGAAGCCCGGGACAGGGGGCCTTTGAGCAGTTCTTC. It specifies CASSRSPGQGAFEQFF.

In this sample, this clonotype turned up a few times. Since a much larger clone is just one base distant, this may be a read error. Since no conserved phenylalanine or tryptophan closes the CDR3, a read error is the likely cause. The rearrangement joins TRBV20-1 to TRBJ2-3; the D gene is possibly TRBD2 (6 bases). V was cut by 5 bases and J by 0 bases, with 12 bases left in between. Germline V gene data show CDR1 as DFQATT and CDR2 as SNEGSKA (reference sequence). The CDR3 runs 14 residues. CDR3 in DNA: TGCAGTGCTGATGCCGGGGGTAGCACAGATACGCAGTATTTG. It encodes CSADAGGSTDTQYL.

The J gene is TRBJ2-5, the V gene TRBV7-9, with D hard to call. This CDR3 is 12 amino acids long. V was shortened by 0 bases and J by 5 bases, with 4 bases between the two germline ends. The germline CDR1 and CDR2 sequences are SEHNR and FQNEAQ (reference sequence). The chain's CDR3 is CASSLAAETQYF. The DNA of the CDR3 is TGTGCCAGCAGCTTAGCGGCGGAGACCCAGTACTTC.

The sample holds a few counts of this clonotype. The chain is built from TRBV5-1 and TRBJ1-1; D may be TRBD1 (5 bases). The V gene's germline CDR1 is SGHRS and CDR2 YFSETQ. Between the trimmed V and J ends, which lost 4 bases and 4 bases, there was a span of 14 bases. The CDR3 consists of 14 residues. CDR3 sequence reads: CASSEDLRGTEAFF. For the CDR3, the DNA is TGCGCCAGCAGCGAGGATCTGAGGGGCACTGAAGCTTTCTTT.

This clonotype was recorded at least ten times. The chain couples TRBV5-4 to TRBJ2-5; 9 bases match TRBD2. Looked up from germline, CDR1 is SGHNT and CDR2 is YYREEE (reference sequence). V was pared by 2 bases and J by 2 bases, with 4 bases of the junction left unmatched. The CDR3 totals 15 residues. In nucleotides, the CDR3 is TGTGCCAGCAGCTTTATCGCGGGGGGGCAAGAGACCCAGTACTTC. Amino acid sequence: CASSFIAGGQETQYF.

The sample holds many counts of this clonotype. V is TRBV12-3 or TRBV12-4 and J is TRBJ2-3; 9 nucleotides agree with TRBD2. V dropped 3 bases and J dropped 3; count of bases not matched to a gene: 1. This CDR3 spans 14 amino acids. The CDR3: CASSFSGGTDTQYF. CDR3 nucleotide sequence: TGTGCCAGCAGTTTCAGCGGGGGGACAGATACGCAGTATTTT.

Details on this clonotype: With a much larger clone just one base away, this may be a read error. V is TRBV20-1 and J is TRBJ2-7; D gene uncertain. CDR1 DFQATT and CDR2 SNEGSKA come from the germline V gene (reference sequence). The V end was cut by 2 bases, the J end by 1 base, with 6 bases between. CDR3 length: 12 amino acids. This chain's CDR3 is CSARLSSYEQYF. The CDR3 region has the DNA TGCAGTGCTAGACTATCTTCCTACGAGCAGTACTTC.

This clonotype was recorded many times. The CDR3 reads CASTVSGNQPQHF. The CDR3 DNA reads TGTGCCAGCACAGTATCAGGGAATCAGCCCCAGCATTTT. V and J are TRBV6-6 and TRBJ1-5; perhaps TRBD1 as D (5 bases). CDR3 length: 13 residues. Germline CDR1 is MNHNY and CDR2 is SVGAGI (reference sequence). V lost 7 bases and J lost 4, with 11 bases in between.

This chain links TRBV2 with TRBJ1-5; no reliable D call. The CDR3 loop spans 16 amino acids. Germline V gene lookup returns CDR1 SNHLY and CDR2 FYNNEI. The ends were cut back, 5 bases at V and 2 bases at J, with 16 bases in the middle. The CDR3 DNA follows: TGTGCCAGCAGTAGGGCGGACTCCCCGGGCAATCAGCCCCAGCATTTT. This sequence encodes CASSRADSPGNQPQHF.

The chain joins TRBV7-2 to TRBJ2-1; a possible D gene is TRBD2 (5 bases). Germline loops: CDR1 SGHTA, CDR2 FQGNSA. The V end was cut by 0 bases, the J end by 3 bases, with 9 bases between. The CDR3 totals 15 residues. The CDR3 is CASSLALADYNEQFF. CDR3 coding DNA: TGTGCCAGCAGCTTAGCCCTAGCTGACTACAATGAGCAGTTCTTC.

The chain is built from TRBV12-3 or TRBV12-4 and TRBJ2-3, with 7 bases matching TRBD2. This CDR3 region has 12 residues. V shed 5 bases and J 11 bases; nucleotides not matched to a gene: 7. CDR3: CASSPPRGVQYF. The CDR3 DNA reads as TGTGCCAGCAGTCCCCCCCGGGGGGTGCAGTATTTT.

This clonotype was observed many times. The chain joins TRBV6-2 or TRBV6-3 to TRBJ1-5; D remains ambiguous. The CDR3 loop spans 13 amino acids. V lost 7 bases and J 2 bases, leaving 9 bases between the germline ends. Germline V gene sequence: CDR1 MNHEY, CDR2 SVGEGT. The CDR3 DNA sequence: TGTGCCAGCACCGAATACGGCAATCAGCCCCAGCATTTT. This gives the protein CASTEYGNQPQHF.

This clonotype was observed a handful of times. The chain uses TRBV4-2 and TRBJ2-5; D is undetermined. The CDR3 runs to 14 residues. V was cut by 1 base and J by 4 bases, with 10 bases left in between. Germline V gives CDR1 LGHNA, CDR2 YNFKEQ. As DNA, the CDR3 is TGTGCCAGCAGCCAAGGGGTGGCTGTAGAGACCCAGTACTTC. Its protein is CASSQGVAVETQYF.